This paragraph covers one T cell receptor (beta chain) sequence. What it binds is not known. CDR3 length equals 15 residues. Deletions cut 3 bases from V and 3 bases from J, with 13 bases between. The data originate from a study of T cells after yellow fever vaccination. Study-level information: When fractions had low cell numbers, they were prepared with SMART-Seq v4 Ultra Low Input. Study results and caveats: Most primary-vaccination clones recurred post-booster (under 98% CD4, around 88% CD8). Abundant contaminating clonotypes from the bulk population could appear in FACS-sorted repertoires.

Conversion of TCR transcripts into cDNA relied on 5'RACE template switching, which added a universal primer site and UMIs. TCRdb processed the 5' RACE reads anew with MiXCR; each CDR3 protein has one entry. The sample contains 150,000 to 200,000 distinct CDR3 sequences, about a tenth of which appear only once. The chain couples TRBV12-3 or TRBV12-4 to TRBJ2-3, with D possibly TRBD2 on 6 matching bases. Here the sequenced sample was CD8+ T cells sorted from PBMCs, taken 45 days after the yellow fever booster vaccination. The receptor comes from a man aged 18 to 30 who received the YFV17D yellow fever vaccine. CDR3 bases: TGTGCCAGCAGTTTTAGCTGGGGGACTACAGATACGCAGTATTTT. It yields the protein CASSFSWGTTDTQYF.